This is a list of T cell receptor beta chains from one sample in a study of patients and donors after allogeneic stem cell transplantation. MiXCR was run by TCRdb on the RT-PCR reads, yielding one entry per CDR3 protein. This sample has roughly 880,000 distinct CDR3 sequences; about 20% occur once, and the top ten carry 5.5% to 6.5%. Sequencing was carried out using blood, either unsorted or a sorted T cell fraction (not recorded which). These receptors all come from a human donor who was either an allogeneic HSCT recipient or a stem cell or donor lymphocyte infusion donor (not recorded which). It is not recorded whose cells these are; they may come from a transplant donor. Each CDR3 is given with its conserved first and last residue. The order of the fields is V gene, D gene, J gene, clone size, CDR3 protein, CDR3 DNA. The D gene is left open where the match is weak. Clone size is shown for a subset of rows, as once, few, many or a class of expanded clone.

TRBV5-1	.	TRBJ1-4	many	CASSQGQLATNEKLFF	TGCGCCAGCAGCCAAGGACAGCTTGCAACTAATGAAAAACTGTTTTTT
TRBV12-3/TRBV12-4	.	TRBJ2-3	few	CASSFMGAADTQYF	TGTGCCAGCAGTTTCATGGGTGCAGCAGATACGCAGTATTTT
TRBV15	.	TRBJ2-7	.	CATSRGLDPLWQYF	TGTGCCACCAGCAGAGGACTGGACCCGTTGTGGCAGTACTTC
TRBV12-3/TRBV12-4	.	TRBJ2-7	.	CASSLTARNYEQYF	TGTGCCAGCAGTTTAACAGCACGAAACTACGAGCAGTACTTC
TRBV20-1	.	TRBJ2-3	.	CSARISSGADTQYF	TGCAGTGCTAGGATCTCCTCGGGGGCAGATACGCAGTATTTT
TRBV12-3/TRBV12-4	.	TRBJ1-3	few	CASSLTGPNTIYF	TGTGCCAGCAGTTTAACGGGACCAAACACCATATATTTT
TRBV5-1	TRBD1	TRBJ1-2	few	CASSNRGQGARGYTF	TGCGCCAGCAGCAATAGAGGACAGGGGGCGCGAGGCTACACCTTC
TRBV12-3/TRBV12-4	TRBD2	TRBJ2-3	many	CASSVGTTNTDTQYF	TGTGCCAGCAGTGTCGGGACTACCAACACAGATACGCAGTATTTT
TRBV24-1	.	TRBJ2-5	.	CATSPRGRRTQYF	TGTGCCACCAGCCCGCGGGGACGGCGGACCCAGTACTTC
TRBV6-2/TRBV6-3	TRBD2	TRBJ2-6	few	CASRQLAGANSGANVLTF	TGTGCCAGCAGGCAACTAGCGGGGGCAAACTCTGGGGCCAACGTCCTGACTTTC
TRBV12-3/TRBV12-4	TRBD2	TRBJ2-1	many	CASRTVAGGPNEQFF	TGTGCCAGCAGGACCGTAGCGGGAGGGCCTAATGAGCAGTTCTTC
TRBV12-3/TRBV12-4	TRBD1	TRBJ1-2	few	CASSLAGTGAGYTF	TGTGCCAGCAGTTTAGCCGGGACAGGGGCCGGCTACACCTTC
TRBV12-3/TRBV12-4	.	TRBJ2-3	few	CATGGLTGYSTDTQYF	TGTGCCACCGGCGGTCTAACAGGGTACAGCACAGATACGCAGTATTTT
TRBV20-1	.	TRBJ1-2	.	CSATTAGYGYTF	TGCAGTGCTACCACGGCGGGGTATGGCTACACCTTC
TRBV5-1	.	TRBJ1-4	few	CASSSGQSVEKLFF	TGCGCCAGCAGCTCTGGACAGAGTGTCGAAAAACTGTTTTTT
TRBV11-2	TRBD2	TRBJ2-3	.	CASSLWTSGGVQAAATQYF	TGTGCCAGCAGCTTATGGACTAGCGGGGGGGTCCAGGCGGCTGCTACGCAGTATTTT
TRBV11-1	TRBD1	TRBJ1-1	.	CASSPGQGTLPMNTEAFF	TGTGCCAGCAGCCCGGGACAGGGGACTTTACCTATGAACACTGAAGCTTTCTTT
TRBV9	.	TRBJ1-1	.	CASSVAPRVTEAFF	TGTGCCAGCAGCGTAGCCCCAAGGGTCACTGAAGCTTTCTTT
TRBV20-1	.	TRBJ2-7	few	CSARKRDKVYEQYF	TGCAGTGCTAGGAAGCGGGACAAGGTCTACGAGCAGTACTTC
TRBV20-1	.	TRBJ2-1	.	CSAVFVGGTAYNEQFF	TGCAGTGCCGTATTCGTGGGCGGGACAGCATACAATGAGCAGTTCTTC
TRBV12-3/TRBV12-4	.	TRBJ1-5	few	CASSLRLNSNQPQHF	TGTGCCAGCAGTTTAAGGCTTAATAGCAATCAGCCCCAGCATTTT
TRBV6-1	.	TRBJ1-5	.	CASATGVSNQPQHF	TGTGCCAGCGCCACGGGAGTTAGCAATCAGCCCCAGCATTTT
TRBV20-1	TRBD2	TRBJ2-5	.	CSATYAIQTGTSGPGQETQYF	TGCAGTGCAACCTACGCTATCCAAACCGGGACTAGCGGGCCAGGCCAAGAGACCCAGTACTTC
TRBV11-2	TRBD2	TRBJ2-3	few	CASSRTSGGFSTDTQYF	TGTGCCAGCAGCCGCACTAGCGGGGGGTTCAGCACAGATACGCAGTATTTT
TRBV29-1	TRBD1	TRBJ1-3	few	CSAKTGEAGNTIYF	TGCAGCGCCAAGACAGGGGAGGCTGGAAACACCATATATTTT
TRBV12-3/TRBV12-4	.	TRBJ1-1	.	CASSPIQNTEAFF	TGTGCCAGCAGCCCTATACAGAACACTGAAGCTTTCTTT
TRBV29-1	.	TRBJ2-7	few	CSVETHAYEQYF	TGCAGCGTTGAGACTCACGCATACGAGCAGTACTTC
TRBV20-1	.	TRBJ2-7	.	CSARRLSGISYEQYF	TGCAGTGCTAGAAGGCTATCGGGGATCTCCTACGAGCAGTACTTC
TRBV12-5	TRBD1	TRBJ1-1	few	CASRLEDRGIRQNTEAFF	TGTGCTAGTCGTCTCGAGGACAGGGGAATTCGACAGAACACTGAAGCTTTCTTT
TRBV6-1	TRBD1	TRBJ2-7	few	CASSRPPGQGREQYF	TGTGCCAGCAGTCGACCGCCGGGACAGGGGAGGGAGCAGTACTTC
TRBV29-1	TRBD2	TRBJ2-1	few	CSVRSGGLGYNEQFF	TGCAGCGTTCGGTCCGGTGGACTAGGGTACAATGAGCAGTTCTTC
TRBV10-3	TRBD2	TRBJ2-1	many	CAISESRREGPVNEQFF	TGTGCCATCAGTGAGTCGCGTCGGGAGGGCCCAGTCAATGAGCAGTTCTTC
TRBV4-1	.	TRBJ1-2	.	CATSTGRLGLGYGYTF	TGCGCCACCTCCACGGGACGCCTAGGTTTAGGCTATGGCTACACCTTC
TRBV12-3/TRBV12-4	TRBD1	TRBJ2-3	many	CASSPTGGGSNTQYF	TGTGCCAGCTCCCCCACAGGGGGCGGATCAAATACGCAGTATTTT
TRBV14	TRBD2	TRBJ2-3	.	CASSQALAGAGNTQYF	TGTGCCAGCAGCCAAGCCCTAGCGGGGGCGGGGAATACGCAGTATTTT
TRBV9	TRBD2	TRBJ2-3	.	CASSVHGGGATDTQYF	TGTGCCAGCAGCGTACACGGCGGGGGGGCCACAGATACGCAGTATTTT
TRBV25-1	.	TRBJ1-5	few	CEAGFPRKQPQHF	TGTGAAGCAGGGTTCCCCAGAAAACAGCCCCAGCATTTT
TRBV12-3/TRBV12-4	.	TRBJ1-1	.	CASSARTKSMNTEAFF	TGTGCCAGCAGTGCCCGGACAAAATCCATGAACACTGAAGCTTTCTTT
TRBV3-1	.	TRBJ1-5	few	CASSQGGGTNQPQHF	TGTGCCAGCAGCCAAGGGGGGGGTACCAATCAGCCCCAGCATTTT
TRBV15	TRBD2	TRBJ2-1	.	CATSRGGTSGWNEQFF	TGTGCCACCAGCAGAGGTGGGACTAGTGGGTGGAATGAGCAGTTCTTC
TRBV5-1	TRBD1	TRBJ1-6	many	CASSGTEGSPLHF	TGCGCCAGCAGCGGGACAGAGGGTTCACCCCTCCACTTT
TRBV20-1	TRBD1	TRBJ1-3	few	CSASDRGTGNTIYF	TGCAGTGCTAGCGACAGGGGCACTGGAAACACCATATATTTT
TRBV12-3/TRBV12-4	.	TRBJ2-1	.	CASKPGGRSNEQFF	TGTGCCAGTAAACCCGGAGGGCGATCTAATGAGCAGTTCTTC
TRBV12-3/TRBV12-4	.	TRBJ2-7	many	CASSWGAGEQYF	TGTGCCAGCAGTTGGGGAGCGGGCGAGCAGTACTTC
TRBV20-1	.	TRBJ2-7	few	CSAPTTRQTTYEQYF	TGCAGTGCTCCTACAACGCGACAGACCACCTACGAGCAGTACTTC
TRBV6-1	TRBD2	TRBJ2-5	.	CASSPRTSGGEETQYF	TGTGCCAGCAGCCCCAGGACTAGCGGAGGGGAAGAGACCCAGTACTTC
TRBV3-1	TRBD1	TRBJ2-2	.	CASSQVWTGPRTGELFF	TGTGCCAGCAGCCAAGTTTGGACAGGGCCGAGGACCGGGGAGCTGTTTTTT
TRBV5-1	.	TRBJ1-4	few	CASSLIGVLGRKGEKLFF	TGCGCCAGCAGCTTGATTGGCGTTCTGGGGCGGAAAGGAGAAAAACTGTTTTTT
TRBV12-3/TRBV12-4	.	TRBJ2-2	many	CASSPVGSLNTGELFF	TGTGCCAGCAGCCCCGTAGGATCCTTGAACACCGGGGAGCTGTTTTTT
TRBV2	TRBD1	TRBJ2-5	.	CASSDSGTGQETQYF	TGTGCCAGCAGCGACTCGGGGACAGGCCAAGAGACCCAGTACTTC
TRBV5-1	.	TRBJ2-1	.	CASSLGRNDNEQFF	TGCGCCAGCAGCTTAGGCCGGAACGACAATGAGCAGTTCTTC
TRBV29-1	.	TRBJ1-1	many	CSVEGQNTEAFF	TGCAGCGTTGAAGGCCAGAACACTGAAGCTTTCTTT
TRBV5-5	TRBD2	TRBJ2-1	.	CASRVTSGVVNEQFF	TGTGCCAGCAGGGTGACTAGCGGGGTCGTCAATGAGCAGTTCTTC
TRBV3-1	.	TRBJ2-7	few	CASSQAVKGNSYEQYF	TGTGCCAGCAGCCAAGCTGTGAAGGGGAACTCCTACGAGCAGTACTTC
TRBV27	.	TRBJ2-5	.	CASSPAGQETQYF	TGTGCCAGCAGTCCCGCCGGACAAGAGACCCAGTACTTC